This T cell receptor (beta chain) was identified in a study of T cells in Graves' hyperthyroidism and ophthalmopathy. Study findings and constraints: Patients with ophthalmopathy were separated from those with stable hyperthyroidism by a 13 V-J model. Blood also showed most of the thyroid clonotypes that were expanded above 0.001.

With respect to this clonotype: The antigen remains undetermined.

Diagnosis relied on clinical symptoms, serum thyroxine and TRAb, thyroid ultrasound and orbital computed tomography. PBMCs were sourced from roughly 9.3 ml fresh peripheral blood. RNA transcripts yielded amplified TCR beta CDR3 regions. With the HTBI primer set, the TCR CDR3 went through a first round of RT-PCR. MiXCR was run by TCRdb on the multiplex PCR reads, yielding one entry per CDR3 protein. The sample carries roughly 380,000 distinct CDR3 sequences, 14% recorded once. Germline-derived CDR1 and CDR2 are SQVTM and ANQGSEA. The V gene lost 4 bases and the J gene lost 3 bases, with 13 bases spanning the gap. The CDR3 contains 13 residues.

The sample taken for sequencing was blood. The TCR comes from a woman aged 60-75 years with Graves' hyperthyroidism. The chain uses TRBV29-1 and TRBJ2-7, with D possibly being TRBD1 (6 bases). CDR3 bases: TGCAGCGTTGTGACAGGAGCCAGCTACGAGCAGTACTTC. This codes for CSVVTGASYEQYF.